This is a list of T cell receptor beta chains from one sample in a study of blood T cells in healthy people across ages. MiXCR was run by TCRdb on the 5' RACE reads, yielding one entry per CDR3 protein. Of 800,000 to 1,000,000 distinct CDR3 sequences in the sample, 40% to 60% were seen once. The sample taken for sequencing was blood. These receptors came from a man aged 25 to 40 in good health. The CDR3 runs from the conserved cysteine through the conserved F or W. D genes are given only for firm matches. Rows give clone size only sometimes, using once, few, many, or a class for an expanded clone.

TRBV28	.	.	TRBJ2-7	TGTGCCAGCAGTTTGCCCGGGGGTTCTGACGAGCAGTACTTC	CASSLPGGSDEQYF
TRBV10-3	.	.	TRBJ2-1	TGTGCCATCAGTGGGGTCGCGTCCTACAATGAGCAGTTCTTC	CAISGVASYNEQFF
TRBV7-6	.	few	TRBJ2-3	TGTGCCAGCAGCTTAGAGAGCCCAGATACGCAGTATTTT	CASSLESPDTQYF
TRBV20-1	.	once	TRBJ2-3	TGCAGTGCTAGAGACTATTCCCTAATTCCCACAGATACGCAGTATTTT	CSARDYSLIPTDTQYF
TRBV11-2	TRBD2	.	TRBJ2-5	TGTGCCAGCACCTCCGAGGGTAGCGGGGGCCCACAAGAGACCCAGTACTTC	CASTSEGSGGPQETQYF
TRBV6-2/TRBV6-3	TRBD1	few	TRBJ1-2	TGTGCCAGCCTCGCGAGGACAGGGGGTGGCTACACCTTC	CASLARTGGGYTF
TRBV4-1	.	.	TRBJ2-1	TGCGCCAGCAGCCACGGCAGATCCTACGAGCAGTTCTTC	CASSHGRSYEQFF
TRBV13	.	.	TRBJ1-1	TGTGCCAGCAGCTTAGCCAGATCCGTGAACACTGAAGCTTTCTTT	CASSLARSVNTEAFF
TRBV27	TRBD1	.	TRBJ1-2	TGTGTCAGCAGACCGGGACAGCCATATGGCTACACCTTC	CVSRPGQPYGYTF
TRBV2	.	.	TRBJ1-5	TGTGCCAGCAAGGAAGCGATAAAGCCCCAGCATTTT	CASKEAIKPQHF
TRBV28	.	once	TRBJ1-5	TGTGCCAGCAGTTCTCCACAGGGTAAAAATCAGCCCCAGCATTTT	CASSSPQGKNQPQHF
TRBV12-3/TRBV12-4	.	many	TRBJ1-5	TGTGCCAGCAGTTTCAGGGGCAATCAGCCCCAGCATTTT	CASSFRGNQPQHF
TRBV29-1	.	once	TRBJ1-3	TGCAGCGTTGGAGTAGGGGCTGGAAACACCATATATTTT	CSVGVGAGNTIYF
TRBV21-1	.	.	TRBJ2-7	TGTGCCAGCAGCAAAGAAGCCCGGACACTTCACTCCTACGAGCAGTACTTC	CASSKEARTLHSYEQYF
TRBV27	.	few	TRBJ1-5	TGTGCCAGCAGTTTGGCCCCTGGTCAGCCCCAGCATTTT	CASSLAPGQPQHF
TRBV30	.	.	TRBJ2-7	TGTGCCTGGGATCGGGACACCTACGAGCAGTACTTC	CAWDRDTYEQYF
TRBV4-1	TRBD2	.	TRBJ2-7	TGCGCCAGCAGCCAAGGCCTTAGCGGGGGGGCCTACGAGCAGTACTTC	CASSQGLSGGAYEQYF
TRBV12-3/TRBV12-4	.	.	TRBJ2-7	TGTGCCAGCATCGACAGTTTGTTCGGCTACGAGCAGTACTTC	CASIDSLFGYEQYF
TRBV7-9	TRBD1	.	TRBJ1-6	TGTGCCAGCAGCTTGGACAGGGGGTATTCACCCCTCCACTTT	CASSLDRGYSPLHF
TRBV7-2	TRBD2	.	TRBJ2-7	TGTGCCAGCAGGCTGGGACTAGCGGGTCCTTACGAGCAGTACTTC	CASRLGLAGPYEQYF
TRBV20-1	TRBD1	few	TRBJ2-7	TGCAGTACCCCGGGACAGGGAGGTGGGTACGAGCAGTACTTC	CSTPGQGGGYEQYF